The T cell receptor (beta chain) under discussion was sequenced for a study of cytomegalovirus exposure and HLA in healthy donors. The overall study: In a previous analysis, around 110 million unique TCR beta sequences were found from 150 million to 200 million T cells. For the approximately 360 genotyped donors, approximately 83% fell within the Caucasian-associated ancestry cluster. Findings of the study overall: Across donors, sequencing depth was assumed by presence/absence analyses to be roughly uniform.

Primers included in the PCR were 60 Vbeta and 13 Jbeta primers. Libraries were prepared by immunoSEQ multiplex PCR; TCRdb keeps only in-frame clonotypes and omits some of them. The sample includes about 180,000 clones, 76% of them seen just once. Turning to this clone: Its antigen is still unknown.

The CDR3 has 17 amino acids. The ends lost 2 bases at V and 0 bases at J; junction bases unmatched: 7. Germline V gives CDR1 MDHEN, CDR2 SYDVKM. This TCR derives from a man younger than 35 in good health and CMV-seronegative. Sequences were obtained from PBMCs. The rearrangement joins TRBV28 to TRBJ1-1; 9 bases match TRBD1. In DNA, the CDR3 is TGTGCCAGCAGTTTACGCAACAGGGGGCTGGTGAACACTGAAGCTTTCTTT. The encoded protein is CASSLRNRGLVNTEAFF.